These 3 T cell receptor beta chains came from one sample sequenced in a study of blood T cell repertoires in COVID-19. The repertoire was sequenced with immunoSEQ multiplex PCR; TCRdb's copy has only in-frame clones and lacks some. The sample records some 300,000 clones, more than 80% being singletons. The sample comprised peripheral blood. The receptors were sampled from a woman aged 45-65 years with COVID-19, enrolled during active disease.

The gene calls are TRBV19 and TRBJ2-7; 12 bases are shared with TRBD2. This CDR3 contains 15 residues. Germline assignment: CDR1 LNHDA and CDR2 SQIVND (reference sequence). Unmatched junction bases numbered 7, after V lost 9 bases and J lost 1 base. CDR3 DNA: TGTGCCAGCACCCCCGGGACTAGCGGGTCCTACGAGCAGTACTTC. It specifies CASTPGTSGSYEQYF. The full variable domain, with the rest looked up from reference TRBV19 and TRBJ2-7, is DGGITQSPKYLFRKEGQNVTLSCEQNLNHDAMYWYRQDPGQGLRLIYYSQIVNDFQKGDIAEGYSVSREKKESFPLTVTSAQKNPTAFYLCASTPGTSGSYEQYFGPGTRLTVT.

The rearrangement uses TRBV7-9 and TRBJ1-1; possible D gene TRBD1, 5 bases. Trimming stripped 5 bases from V and 10 bases from J, with 26 bases between. CDR3 length: 16 residues. Germline CDR1 is SEHNR and CDR2 is FQNEAQ (reference sequence). CDR3 nucleotides: TGTGCCAGCAGCCAAGCCTCTGGCAGGGCGGACCTAGGAGCTTTCTTT. It specifies CASSQASGRADLGAFF.

V is TRBV4-3 and J is TRBJ2-3; D unclear. The ends were cut back, 3 bases at V and 2 bases at J, with 12 bases in the middle. The CDR3 spans 15 residues. Germline CDR1 reads LGHNA; CDR2 reads YSLEER. The CDR3 is CASSQQSSPTDTQYF. CDR3 nucleotide sequence: TGCGCCAGCAGCCAGCAGTCCAGTCCCACAGATACGCAGTATTTT.